A single sample is the source of the 19 T cell receptor beta chains below, sequenced in a study of T cells in Graves' hyperthyroidism and ophthalmopathy. The source material, RNA transcripts, was used to amplify TCR beta CDR3 regions. First-round RT-PCR of the TCR CDR3 relied on the HTBI primer set. TCRdb re-analysed the multiplex PCR reads in MiXCR, keeping a single row per CDR3 protein. This sample has more than 100,000 distinct CDR3 sequences; 40% to 50% occur once, and the top ten carry 26%. The specimen sequenced was blood. Receptors were obtained from a man aged 35-49 years with Graves' hyperthyroidism.

In its sample, this clonotype was seen many times. The DNA of the CDR3 is TGTGCCAGCAGACAGGGGAATCAGCCCCAGCATTTT. Amino acid sequence: CASRQGNQPQHF. This chain connects TRBV5-6 to TRBJ1-5; 7 nucleotides agree with TRBD1. V was pared by 5 bases and J by 4 bases, with 0 bases of the junction left unmatched. This CDR3 is built from 12 residues. The germline V gene encodes CDR1 SGHDT and CDR2 YYEEEE.

About this clonotype: The CDR3 ends on some other residue instead of the conserved phenylalanine or tryptophan, so this is likely a read error. V usage is TRBV28 and J usage is TRBJ2-5; 7 bases agree with TRBD1. With V trimmed by 1 base and J by 2 bases, 10 bases remained unmatched. This CDR3 spans 17 amino acids. CDR1 is MDHEN, CDR2 SYDVKM, per germline. The DNA for the CDR3 is TGTGCCAGCAGTTTATTGGGTAGGGGACAGAGGCAAGAGACCCAGTACCTC. Translation gives CASSLLGRGQRQETQYL.

Here the CDR3 reads CASSKGQGALANYGYTF. The CDR3 DNA is TGCGCCAGCAGTAAGGGACAGGGGGCCTTAGCTAACTATGGCTACACCTTC. The rearrangement joins TRBV5-1 to TRBJ1-2, with 12 positions matching TRBD1. The length of the CDR3 is 17 residues. Germline V gene sequence: CDR1 SGHRS, CDR2 YFSETQ. The trim removed 5 bases at V and 0 bases at J, leaving 8 bases unmatched.

The table lists this clonotype with a few counts. J is TRBJ1-2 and V is TRBV20-1; TRBD1 might be the D (6 bases). V lost 3 bases and J lost 6, with 11 bases in between. The CDR3 contains 12 residues. CDR1 is DFQATT and CDR2 is SNEGSKA in the germline V gene (reference sequence). CDR3 amino acids: CSARGGPDGYTF. DNA for the CDR3: TGCAGTGCTAGGGGGGGGCCGGATGGCTACACCTTC.

This chain links TRBV20-1 with TRBJ1-4, with D hard to call. Germline CDR1 DFQATT, CDR2 SNEGSKA (reference sequence). Deletions cut 2 bases from V and 10 bases from J, with 20 bases between. The CDR3 runs to 15 residues. CDR3 residues: CSARHGPGVYVKLFF. The CDR3 nucleotides read TGCAGTGCTAGACATGGACCTGGCGTCTATGTAAAACTGTTTTTT.

This chain joins TRBV6-1 and TRBJ2-7; 8 bases are a match to TRBD1. The CDR3 sequence is 14 residues long. V shed 4 bases, J shed 6 bases, and the junction held 8 bases outside the gene matches. Germline V gene sequence: CDR1 MNHNS, CDR2 SASEGT. CDR3 coding DNA: TGTGCCAGCAGTGGCGGACAGGGTTGGAGCGAGCAGTACTTC. As protein: CASSGGQGWSEQYF.

This clonotype was picked up many times. The rearrangement uses TRBV2 and TRBJ2-5; 9 nucleotides align to TRBD2. CDR3 length equals 18 residues. Germline trimming cut 3 bases from V and 0 bases from J; bases unmatched to any gene: 11. Germline values: CDR1 SNHLY, CDR2 FYNNEI. CDR3 coding DNA: TGTGCCAGCAGTGATGGCGGGAGGGCCATCGGGTACCAAGAGACCCAGTACTTC. It encodes CASSDGGRAIGYQETQYF.

Ten or more counts support this clonotype. The chain recombines TRBV12-3 or TRBV12-4 with TRBJ1-2; the match to TRBD1 covers 10 bases. Trimming removed 6 bases from V and 8 bases from J; junction bases left unmatched: 6. The CDR3 consists of 13 residues. The CDR3 protein is CASSPGQGRGYTF. CDR3 DNA sequence: TGTGCCAGCAGCCCGGGACAGGGGAGGGGCTACACCTTC.

This clonotype has a count of ten or more. V gene TRBV7-8 combines with J gene TRBJ2-3; TRBD1 or TRBD2 may be the D gene (6 bases each). The V and J ends lost 7 bases and 2 bases respectively, with 16 bases between them. Germline CDR1 is SGHVS and CDR2 is FQNEAQ. CDR3 length equals 15 residues. CDR3 nucleotide sequence: TGTGCCAGCACCAGGAGGAGGGGGGCCACAGATACGCAGTATTTT. It codes for CASTRRRGATDTQYF.

The gene calls are TRBV6-5 and TRBJ2-7; D is uncertain. CDR3 length: 11 residues. Germline assignment: CDR1 MNHEY and CDR2 SVGAGI. The V and J ends lost 5 bases and 5 bases respectively, with 7 bases between them. CDR3 coding DNA: TGTGCCAGCAGTGACGGACACGAGCAGTACTTC. It codes for CASSDGHEQYF.

This chain links TRBV12-5 with TRBJ1-4, with no clear D. Trimming stripped 5 bases from V and 3 bases from J, with 13 bases between. Germline CDR1 is LGHNT and CDR2 is FRNRAP. The CDR3 has 15 amino acids. DNA of the CDR3: TGTGCTAGTGGTGCACAAGCGGGCGCTAATGAAAAACTGTTTTTT. It specifies CASGAQAGANEKLFF.

The chain joins TRBV15 to TRBJ1-6; 7 bases align to TRBD1. Trimming took 4 bases from V and 9 from J; bases not matched to a gene: 9. Germline V lookup: CDR1 LNHNV, CDR2 YYDKDF (reference sequence). This CDR3 has 15 residues. This chain's CDR3 is CATSTQTGEASPLHF. The CDR3, as DNA: TGTGCCACCAGCACCCAAACAGGGGAGGCTTCACCCCTCCACTTT.

V is TRBV27 and J is TRBJ2-1; no firm D call. CDR3 length equals 13 residues. Germline CDR1 reads MNHEY; CDR2 reads SMNVEV (reference sequence). Trimming pared 3 bases from V and 6 bases from J, leaving 9 bases between. CDR3 DNA: TGTGCCAGCAGTTTCCGTCTAGGCAATGAGCAGTTCTTC. Residues: CASSFRLGNEQFF.

This clonotype was seen ten or more times. This chain connects TRBV5-6 to TRBJ2-1; D might be TRBD2 (5 bases). The CDR3 is made up of 12 amino acids. Germline V gene sequence: CDR1 SGHDT, CDR2 YYEEEE. V was shortened by 0 bases and J by 7 bases, with 5 bases between the two germline ends. For the CDR3, the DNA is TGTGCCAGCAGCTTGGCGGGGAATGAGCAGTTCTTC. As protein: CASSLAGNEQFF.

Comments on this clonotype: A much larger clone sits a single nucleotide away, making a read error possible. The rearrangement uses TRBV10-3 and TRBJ1-2, with a tentative D call TRBD1 (6 bases). The CDR3 covers 15 residues. V lost 4 bases and J lost 2, with 14 bases in between. CDR1 is ENHRY, CDR2 SYGVKD, per germline. DNA of the CDR3: TGTGCCATCAGTGTAGAAACAGGGCGAAACTATGGCTACACCTTC. It encodes CAISVETGRNYGYTF.

The chain has TRBV20-1 and TRBJ2-2, with a possible D match to TRBD2 (6 bases). Germline V gene sequence: CDR1 DFQATT, CDR2 SNEGSKA (reference sequence). CDR3 length: 15 residues. Trimming pared 3 bases from V and 5 bases from J, leaving 16 bases between. The CDR3 bases are TGCAGTGCTAGCCCCCCCCGCGGGGTGACCGGGGAGCTGTTTTTT. The encoded protein is CSASPPRGVTGELFF.

Comment on this clonotype: A much larger clone sits a single nucleotide away, making a read error possible. A read error is likely, as this CDR3 ends without the conserved phenylalanine or tryptophan. This sequence joins TRBV2 and TRBJ1-1, with 11 bases fitting TRBD1. With 0 bases clipped from V and 6 bases from J, the junction kept 3 bases outside the gene matches. The germline gives CDR1 SNHLY, CDR2 FYNNEI. CDR3 length: 15 residues. CDR3: CASSEAGTGGAEAFL. The CDR3 DNA follows: TGTGCCAGCAGTGAAGCTGGGACAGGGGGGGCTGAAGCTTTCCTT.

Notes on this clonotype: A junction boundary mismatches the germline segment, possibly from a read error. This chain links TRBV10-3 with TRBJ1-2; D not certain. Germline V CDR1 and CDR2: ENHRY, SYGVKD. The CDR3 covers 11 residues. The CDR3 protein is CAISDLYAYTF. CDR3 DNA sequence: TGTGCCATCAGTGACCTCTATGCCTACACCTTC.

The sample holds many counts of this clonotype. The V gene is TRBV28, the J gene TRBJ2-7; D gene ambiguous. Germline V lookup: CDR1 MDHEN, CDR2 SYDVKM. Trimming pared 2 bases from V and 2 bases from J, leaving 4 bases between. The CDR3 runs 12 residues. The CDR3 DNA is TGTGCCAGCAGTTTAAACCCCTACGAGCAGTACTTC. Its protein product is CASSLNPYEQYF.